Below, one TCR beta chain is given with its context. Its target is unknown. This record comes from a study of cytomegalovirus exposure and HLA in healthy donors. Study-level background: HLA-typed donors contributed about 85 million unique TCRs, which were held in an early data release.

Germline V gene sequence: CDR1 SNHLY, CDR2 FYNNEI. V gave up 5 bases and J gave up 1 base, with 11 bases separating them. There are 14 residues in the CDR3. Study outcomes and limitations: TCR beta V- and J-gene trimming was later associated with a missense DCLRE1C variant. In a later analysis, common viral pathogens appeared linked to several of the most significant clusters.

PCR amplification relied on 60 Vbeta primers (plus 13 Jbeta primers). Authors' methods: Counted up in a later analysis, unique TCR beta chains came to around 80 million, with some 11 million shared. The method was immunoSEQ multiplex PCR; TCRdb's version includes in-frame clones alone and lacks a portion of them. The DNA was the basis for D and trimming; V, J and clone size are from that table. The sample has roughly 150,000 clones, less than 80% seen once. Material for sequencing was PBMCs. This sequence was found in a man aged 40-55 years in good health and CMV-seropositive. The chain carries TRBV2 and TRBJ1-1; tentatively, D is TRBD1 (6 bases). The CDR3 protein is CASSPYRENTEAFF. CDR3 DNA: TGTGCCAGCAGTCCCTACAGGGAGAACACTGAAGCTTTCTTT.